This T cell receptor beta chain was recovered during a study of vaccination and CD4 T cells after COVID-19. About the study: A CEFX pool, an HIV-1 Nef pool, or no peptide went to control cultures.

Treatment denoted: roughly 10-day PBMC culture with coronavirus spike peptide pools or control peptides (ViraFEST assay). In regard to this clonotype: What it binds is unknown.

Researchers used the Oncomine TCR Beta short-read assay to sequence DNA from cultured CD4+ T cells. After culture, CD4+ T cells served as the source for genomic DNA extraction. TCRdb re-called the PCR reads with MiXCR, one entry per CDR3 protein. The sample yields about 18,000 distinct CDR3 sequences, 53% seen once. The clonotype was recovered from a human donor who had recovered from COVID-19. The sequenced sample was CD4+ T cells from blood, cultured in vitro, obtained before SARS-CoV-2 vaccination.

The CDR3, as DNA: TGTGCCAGTAGTATTGTTGGAAACACCATATATTTT. Amino acid sequence: CASSIVGNTIYF. The chain combines TRBV19 with TRBJ1-3, with no clear D. This CDR3 comprises 12 residues. CDR1 LNHDA and CDR2 SQIVND come from the germline V gene (reference sequence). Trimming removed 3 bases from V and 3 bases from J, with 3 bases in between.